The entry below describes one T cell receptor beta chain. Its antigen is undetermined. The CDR3 has 14 residues. The V gene lost 4 bases and the J gene lost 2 bases, with 6 bases spanning the gap. Looked up from germline, CDR1 is MNHEY and CDR2 is SVGAGI. This sample was taken from a study of cytomegalovirus exposure and HLA in healthy donors. Regarding the study as a whole: In the approximately 120 validation repertoires, a later analysis found that first-cohort TCR clusters tended to co-occur.

TCRdb's copy holds only in-frame clones and misses some; the assay was immunoSEQ multiplex PCR. The sample yields about 56,000 clones, approximately 90% seen once. The donors were part of the validation cohort, which consisted of about 120 subjects and was separate from the first cohort of about 670 subjects. The V and J genes are TRBV6-5 and TRBJ2-6, with D uncertain. The sequencing sample was made of PBMCs. The receptor comes from a young man in good health and CMV-seronegative. The CDR3 here is CASSFTAGANVLTF. The CDR3 coding sequence is TGTGCCAGCAGTTTTACGGCTGGGGCCAACGTCCTGACTTTC.